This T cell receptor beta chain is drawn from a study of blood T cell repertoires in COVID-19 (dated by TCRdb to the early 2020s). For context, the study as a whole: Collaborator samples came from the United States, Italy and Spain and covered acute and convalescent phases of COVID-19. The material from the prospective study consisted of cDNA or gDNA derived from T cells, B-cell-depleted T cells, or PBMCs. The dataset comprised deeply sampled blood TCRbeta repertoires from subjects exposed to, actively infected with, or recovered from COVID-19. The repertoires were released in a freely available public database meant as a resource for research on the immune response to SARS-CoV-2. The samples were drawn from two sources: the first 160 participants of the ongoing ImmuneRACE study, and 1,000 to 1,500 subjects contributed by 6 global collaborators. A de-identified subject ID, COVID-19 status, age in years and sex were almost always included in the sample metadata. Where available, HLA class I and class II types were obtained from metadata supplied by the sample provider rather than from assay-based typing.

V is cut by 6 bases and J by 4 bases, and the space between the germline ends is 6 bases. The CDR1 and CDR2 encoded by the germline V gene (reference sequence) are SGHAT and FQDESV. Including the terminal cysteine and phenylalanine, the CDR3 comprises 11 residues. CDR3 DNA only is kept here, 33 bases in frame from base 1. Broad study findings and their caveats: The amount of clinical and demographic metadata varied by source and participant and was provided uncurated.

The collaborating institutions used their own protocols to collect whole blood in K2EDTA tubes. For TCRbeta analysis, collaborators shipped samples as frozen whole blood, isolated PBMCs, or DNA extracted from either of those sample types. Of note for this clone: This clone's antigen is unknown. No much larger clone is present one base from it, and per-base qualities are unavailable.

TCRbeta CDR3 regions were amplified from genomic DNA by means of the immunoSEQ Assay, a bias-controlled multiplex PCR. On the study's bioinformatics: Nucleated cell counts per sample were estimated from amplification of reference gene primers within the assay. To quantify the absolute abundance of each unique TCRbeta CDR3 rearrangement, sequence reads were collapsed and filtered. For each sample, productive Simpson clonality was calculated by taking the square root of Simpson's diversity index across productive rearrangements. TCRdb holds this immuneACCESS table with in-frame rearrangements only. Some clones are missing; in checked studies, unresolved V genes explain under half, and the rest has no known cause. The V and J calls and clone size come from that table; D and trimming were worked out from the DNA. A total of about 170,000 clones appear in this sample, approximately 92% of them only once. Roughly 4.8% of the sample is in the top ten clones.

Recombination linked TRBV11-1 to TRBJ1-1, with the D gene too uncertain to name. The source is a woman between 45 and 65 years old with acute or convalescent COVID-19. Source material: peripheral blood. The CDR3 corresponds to CASRSSTEAFF. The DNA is TGTGCCAGCAGGTCATCCACTGAAGCTTTCTTT.